What follows describes a single T cell receptor beta chain. Those enrolled, adults aged roughly 18 to 100 years, came from about two dozen US areas. No more than 2 weeks before study entry, exposed participants had met a case of COVID-19. The record originates from a study of blood T cell repertoires in COVID-19. Overall study: T cells, B-cell-depleted T cells, or PBMCs provided the cDNA or gDNA that served as material.

Trimming stripped 4 bases from V and 8 bases from J, with 12 bases between. CDR3 length equals 13 residues. CDR1 ENHRY and CDR2 SYGVKD come from the germline V gene. Under the authors' procedure: Reference gene primers were amplified, and this amplification served to estimate nucleated cell counts. The data were produced by immunoSEQ multiplex PCR, yet TCRdb's version contains in-frame clones alone and is incomplete. V and J calls and clone size come straight from that table; D and trimming were deduced from the DNA. The sample carries some 340,000 clones, approximately 91% recorded once. This sequence originates from a woman aged 30 to 39 who had been exposed to COVID-19. The rearrangement uses TRBV10-3 and TRBJ2-4; D is unresolved. What was sequenced was PBMCs or T cells enriched from blood (not recorded which). The CDR3, as DNA: TGTGCCATCAGTGTTTCAGGCGCTGACATTCAGTACTTC. Its protein is CAISVSGADIQYF.